This T cell receptor (beta chain) was captured in a study of blood T cell repertoires in COVID-19. Turning to the study itself: Both acute and convalescent COVID-19 samples were obtained from the United States, Italy and Spain. The analysed material was cDNA or gDNA that came from T cells, B-cell-depleted T cells, or PBMCs.

Germline CDR1 and CDR2: SGHDT and YYEEEE. V was clipped by 4 bases and J by 7 bases, with 12 bases between them. This CDR3 contains 13 residues. Original processing methods: Estimation of nucleated cell counts was performed using reference gene primer amplification. Method: immunoSEQ multiplex PCR; TCRdb's copy keeps in-frame clones and lacks some. V, J and clone size derive from that table, while D and trimming were established from the DNA sequence. Among about 61,000 clones listed, 60% to 80% were seen once. The rearrangement joins TRBV5-6 to TRBJ1-3; no clear D. The receptor comes from an elderly man with active or convalescent COVID-19. Sequences were obtained from peripheral blood. CDR3 in DNA: TGTGCCAGCAGCCCGAGCTGGCGGAACACCATATATTTT. Translation gives CASSPSWRNTIYF.